These 18 T cell receptor beta chains originate from one sample sequenced in a study of technical replicates of blood from a few donors. TCRdb's copy holds only in-frame clones and misses some; the assay was immunoSEQ multiplex PCR. The profile covers 50,000 to 80,000 clones, with approximately 90% appearing a single time and just over 4.5% taken by the ten largest. Sequenced: PBMCs. These receptors originate from a human donor in good health. Some clones in this sample may be carry-over from other donors' samples.

The chain is built from TRBV27 and TRBJ2-2; TRBD1 matches 7 bases. The germline V gene encodes CDR1 MNHEY and CDR2 SMNVEV (reference sequence). Trimming took 4 bases from V and 3 from J; bases not matched to a gene: 5. The CDR3 covers 15 residues. Here the CDR3 DNA reads TGTGCCAGCAGTTCTTGGCAGGGGGACACCGGGGAGCTGTTTTTT. Amino acid sequence: CASSSWQGDTGELFF.

The J gene is TRBJ2-3, the V gene TRBV7-6; D is unclear. Germline V gives CDR1 SGHVS, CDR2 FNYEAQ. The CDR3 contains 15 residues. Trimming shortened V by 3 bases and J by 0 bases, and 10 bases separated the two germline ends. DNA for the CDR3: TGTGCCAGCAGCTTTACAGATTCTAGCACAGATACGCAGTATTTT. Amino acid sequence: CASSFTDSSTDTQYF.

The chain links TRBV12-5 to TRBJ1-1, with D hard to call. This CDR3 is built from 13 residues. Germline CDR1 LGHNT, CDR2 FRNRAP. V was trimmed by 2 bases and J by 13 bases, leaving 17 bases between them. The CDR3 protein is CASGLPPMTTGFF. The CDR3 nucleotides are TGTGCTAGTGGTTTGCCACCCATGACTACGGGTTTCTTT. Using reference TRBV12-5 and TRBJ1-1 for the parts outside the CDR3, the full variable domain is DARVTQTPRHKVTEMGQEVTMRCQPILGHNTVFWYRQTMMQGLELLAYFRNRAPLDDSGMPKDRFSAEMPDATLATLKIQPSEPRDSAVYFCASGLPPMTTGFFGQGTRLTVV.

The V gene is TRBV7-2, the J gene TRBJ2-7; 7 positions agree with TRBD2. This CDR3 spans 17 amino acids. Looked up from germline, CDR1 is SGHTA and CDR2 is FQGNSA. Trimming at V came to 2 bases and at J to 2 bases, leaving 12 bases not matched to a gene. The CDR3 sequence: CASSLSGGAGVPYEQYF. Here the CDR3 DNA reads TGTGCCAGCAGCTTATCAGGTGGGGCGGGGGTGCCCTACGAGCAGTACTTC.

The chain is built from TRBV6-1 and TRBJ2-3, with a weak D call TRBD2 (6 bases). Germline CDR1 and CDR2: MNHNS and SASEGT. V lost 10 bases and J 2 bases, leaving 10 bases between the germline ends. The CDR3 has 12 amino acids. The CDR3 DNA reads TGTGCCACCCGACTAGACACAGATACGCAGTATTTT. Amino acids: CATRLDTDTQYF.

Here the CDR3 DNA reads TGCAGCGGCCAACAGGGGGGATTGTGGAATGAGCAGTTCTTC. It yields the protein CSGQQGGLWNEQFF. V is TRBV29-1 and J is TRBJ2-1; the match to TRBD1 covers 8 bases. The J segment lost 7 bases and the V segment lost 7 bases, leaving 12 bases of the junction unmatched. Germline assignment: CDR1 SQVTM and CDR2 ANQGSEA. The length of the CDR3 is 14 residues.

The rearrangement uses TRBV2 and TRBJ1-2; 7 bases are shared with TRBD1. There are 14 residues in the CDR3. V lost 6 bases to trimming and J lost 7 bases; unmatched junction nucleotides: 11. CDR1 and CDR2 from the germline V gene are SNHLY and FYNNEI. CDR3 nucleotides: TGTGCCAGCAGGGCAGGGACAGCCGAGCGTGGCTACACCTTC. Its translation: CASRAGTAERGYTF. Full variable domain (remainder filled in from reference TRBV2 and TRBJ1-2): EPEVTQTPSHQVTQMGQEVILRCVPISNHLYFYWYRQILGQKVEFLVSFYNNEISEKSEIFDDQFSVERPDGSNFTLKIRSTKLEDSAMYFCASRAGTAERGYTFGSGTRLTVV.

V usage is TRBV27 and J usage is TRBJ1-1, with 7 bases fitting TRBD1. Germline V CDR1 and CDR2: MNHEY, SMNVEV (reference sequence). Trimming at V came to 2 bases and at J to 11 bases, leaving 8 bases not matched to a gene. This CDR3 has 13 amino acids. Here the CDR3 reads CASSLRQGVRAFF. CDR3 nucleotides: TGTGCCAGCAGTTTAAGGCAGGGGGTACGGGCTTTCTTT.

The CDR3 sequence: CASSLTGVNTEAFF. The CDR3 DNA follows: TGTGCCAGCAGCCTTACAGGGGTGAACACTGAAGCTTTCTTT. The chain recombines TRBV7-2 with TRBJ1-1; TRBD1 agrees at 7 bases. The CDR3 runs to 14 residues. Germline CDR1 and CDR2: SGHTA and FQGNSA. V was clipped by 5 bases and J by 0 bases; unmatched bases: 3.

The count of this clone is one. This sequence joins TRBV5-1 and TRBJ1-5; 8 bases line up with TRBD1. J lost 6 bases, V lost 0 bases, and 11 bases had no gene match. CDR1 is SGHRS and CDR2 is YFSETQ in the germline V gene. The CDR3 runs to 17 residues. The CDR3 protein is CASSLAPSRGLSQPQHF. For the CDR3, the DNA is TGCGCCAGCAGCTTGGCCCCCAGCAGGGGGCTTAGTCAGCCCCAGCATTTT.

The chain recombines TRBV7-9 with TRBJ1-1, with D perhaps matching TRBD1 (6 bases). The length of the CDR3 is 14 residues. The germline V and J ends were trimmed by 2 bases and 6 bases, with 13 bases remaining between them. The V gene's germline CDR1 is SEHNR and CDR2 FQNEAQ (reference sequence). The CDR3 spells CASSLLPQGPEAFF. CDR3 nucleotides: TGTGCCAGCAGCTTACTTCCACAGGGCCCTGAAGCTTTCTTT. Together with reference TRBV7-9 and TRBJ1-1, the CDR3 gives the full variable domain: DTGVSQNPRHKITKRGQNVTFRCDPISEHNRLYWYRQTLGQGPEFLTYFQNEAQLEKSRLLSDRFSAERPKGSFSTLEIQRTEQGDSAMYLCASSLLPQGPEAFFGQGTRLTVV.

The genes are TRBV7-9 and TRBJ1-1; D unresolved. Germline assignment: CDR1 SEHNR and CDR2 FQNEAQ (reference sequence). V was clipped by 1 base and J by 6 bases, with 12 bases between them. The CDR3 has 14 amino acids. The chain's CDR3 is CASSLDGLGAEAFF. In DNA, the CDR3 is TGTGCCAGCAGCTTAGATGGCCTAGGCGCTGAAGCTTTCTTT.

The chain has TRBV4-2 and TRBJ2-1, with 9 nucleotides matching TRBD1. The CDR3 has 16 amino acids. V was pared by 1 base and J by 4 bases, with 5 bases of the junction left unmatched. CDR1 is LGHNA, CDR2 YNFKEQ, per germline. This CDR3 is CASSQVTGGYYNEQFF. The CDR3 nucleotides read TGTGCCAGCAGCCAAGTTACAGGGGGCTATTACAATGAGCAGTTCTTC.

The gene calls are TRBV7-9 and TRBJ1-3; D possibly corresponds to TRBD1 (5 bases). Trimming cost V 5 bases and J 0 bases, with 20 bases left between them. The germline V gene has CDR1 SEHNR and CDR2 FQNEAQ (reference sequence). CDR3 length: 18 amino acids. CDR3 nucleotides: TGTGCCAGCAGCCTGCTACGAAGGGGTATTCCCTCTGGAAACACCATATATTTT. Protein sequence: CASSLLRRGIPSGNTIYF.

V and J are TRBV7-8 and TRBJ1-2; TRBD1 is a possible D gene (6 bases). Trimming removed 3 bases at V and 7 bases at J, with 12 bases between. The V gene's germline CDR1 is SGHVS and CDR2 FQNEAQ. The CDR3 loop spans 13 amino acids. The CDR3 DNA follows: TGTGCCAGCAGCTTGGGGGCGGACCTTGGCTACACCTTC. Protein product: CASSLGADLGYTF.

CDR3 sequence (DNA): TGTGCCAGCACCCTACTTAGCGGGGGGGCCTACAATGAGCAGTTCTTC. Translating it yields CASTLLSGGAYNEQFF. This chain links TRBV13 with TRBJ2-1; TRBD2 matches 11 bases. This CDR3 comprises 16 residues. J lost 2 bases, V lost 7 bases, and 7 bases had no gene match. Germline lookup yields CDR1 PRHDT and CDR2 FYEKMQ (reference sequence).

CDR3 in amino acids: CASKSEKSEKLFF. The CDR3 bases are TGTGCCAGTAAGAGCGAGAAGAGTGAAAAACTGTTTTTT. V gene TRBV19 combines with J gene TRBJ1-4; the D is unclear. Per the germline V gene, CDR1 is LNHDA and CDR2 is SQIVND (reference sequence). The V end was cut by 7 bases, the J end by 7 bases, with 13 bases between. CDR3 length: 13 amino acids.

This chain links TRBV19 with TRBJ2-1, with 8 bases aligning to TRBD1. The CDR3 runs 15 residues. The J segment lost 7 bases and the V segment lost 5 bases, leaving 10 bases of the junction unmatched. Germline V gene data show CDR1 as LNHDA and CDR2 as SQIVND (reference sequence). The CDR3 DNA reads as TGTGCCAGTAGTGTTGGACAGGGAGCTAATAATGAGCAGTTCTTC. Translating gives CASSVGQGANNEQFF.